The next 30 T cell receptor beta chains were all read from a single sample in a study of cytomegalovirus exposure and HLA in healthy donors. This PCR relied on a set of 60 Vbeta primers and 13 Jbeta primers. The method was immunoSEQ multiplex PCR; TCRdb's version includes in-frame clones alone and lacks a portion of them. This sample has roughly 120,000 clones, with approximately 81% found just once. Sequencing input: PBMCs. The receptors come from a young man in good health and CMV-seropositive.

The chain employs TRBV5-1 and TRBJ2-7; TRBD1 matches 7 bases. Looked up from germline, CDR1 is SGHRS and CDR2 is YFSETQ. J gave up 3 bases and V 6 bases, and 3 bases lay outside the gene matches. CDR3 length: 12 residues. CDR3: CASKDRVYEQYF. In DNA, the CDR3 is TGCGCCAGCAAAGACAGGGTCTACGAGCAGTACTTC. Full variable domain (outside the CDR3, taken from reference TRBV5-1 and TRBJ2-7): KAGVTQTPRYLIKTRGQQVTLSCSPISGHRSVSWYQQTPGQGLQFLFEYFSETQRNKGNFPGRFSGRQFSNSRSEMNVSTLELGDSALYLCASKDRVYEQYFGPGTRLTVT.

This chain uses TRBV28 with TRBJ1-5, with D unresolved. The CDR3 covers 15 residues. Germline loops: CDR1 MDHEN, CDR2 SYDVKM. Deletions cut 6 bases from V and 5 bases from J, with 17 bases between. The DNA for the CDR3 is TGTGCCAGCAGCCCTTTACGGCCGGGAGATCAGCCCCAGCATTTT. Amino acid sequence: CASSPLRPGDQPQHF.

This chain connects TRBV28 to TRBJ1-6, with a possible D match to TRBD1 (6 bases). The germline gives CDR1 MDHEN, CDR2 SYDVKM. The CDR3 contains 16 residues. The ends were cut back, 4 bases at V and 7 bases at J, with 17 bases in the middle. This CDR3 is CASSYTGSGLNSPLHF. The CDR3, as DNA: TGTGCCAGCAGTTATACAGGGTCGGGTCTAAATTCACCCCTCCACTTT.

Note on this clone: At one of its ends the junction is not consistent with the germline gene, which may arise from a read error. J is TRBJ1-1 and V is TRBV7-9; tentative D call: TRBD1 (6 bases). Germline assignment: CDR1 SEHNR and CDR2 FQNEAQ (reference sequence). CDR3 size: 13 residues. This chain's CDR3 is CSSSLAGAGEAFF. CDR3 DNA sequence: TGTTCCAGCAGCTTAGCGGGGGCAGGTGAAGCTTTCTTT.

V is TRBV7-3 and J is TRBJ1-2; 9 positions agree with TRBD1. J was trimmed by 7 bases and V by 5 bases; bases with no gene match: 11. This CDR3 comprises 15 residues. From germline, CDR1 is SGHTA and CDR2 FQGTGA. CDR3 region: CASSDPTGGVGGYTF. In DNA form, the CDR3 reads TGTGCCAGCAGCGACCCGACAGGGGGTGTGGGTGGCTACACCTTC. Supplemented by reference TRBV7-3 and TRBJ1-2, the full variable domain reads GAGVSQTPSNKVTEKGKYVELRCDPISGHTALYWYRQSLGQGPEFLIYFQGTGAADDSGLPNDRFFAVRPEGSVSTLKIQRTERGDSAVYLCASSDPTGGVGGYTFGSGTRLTVV.

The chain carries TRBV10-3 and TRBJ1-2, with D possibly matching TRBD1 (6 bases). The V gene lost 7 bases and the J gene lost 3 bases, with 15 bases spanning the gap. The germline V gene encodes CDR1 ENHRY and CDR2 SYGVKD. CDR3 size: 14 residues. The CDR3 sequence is CAINWSGADYGYTF. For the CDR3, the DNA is TGTGCCATCAATTGGTCAGGGGCCGACTATGGCTACACCTTC.

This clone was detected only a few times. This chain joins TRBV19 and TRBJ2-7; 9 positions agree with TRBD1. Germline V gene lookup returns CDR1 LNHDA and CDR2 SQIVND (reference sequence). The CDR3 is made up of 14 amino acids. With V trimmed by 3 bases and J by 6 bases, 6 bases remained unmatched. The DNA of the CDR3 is TGTGCCAGTAGTATTTCGGGACAGGGAGGCGAGCAGTACTTC. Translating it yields CASSISGQGGEQYF.

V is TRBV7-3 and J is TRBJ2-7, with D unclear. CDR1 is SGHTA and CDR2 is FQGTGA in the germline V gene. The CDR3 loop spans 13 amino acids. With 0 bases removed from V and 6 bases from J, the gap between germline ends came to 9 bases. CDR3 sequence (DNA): TGTGCCAGCAGCTTAACGTCCTATTCCGAGCAGTACTTC. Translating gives CASSLTSYSEQYF. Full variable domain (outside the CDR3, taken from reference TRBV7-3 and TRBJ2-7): GAGVSQTPSNKVTEKGKYVELRCDPISGHTALYWYRQSLGQGPEFLIYFQGTGAADDSGLPNDRFFAVRPEGSVSTLKIQRTERGDSAVYLCASSLTSYSEQYFGPGTRLTVT.

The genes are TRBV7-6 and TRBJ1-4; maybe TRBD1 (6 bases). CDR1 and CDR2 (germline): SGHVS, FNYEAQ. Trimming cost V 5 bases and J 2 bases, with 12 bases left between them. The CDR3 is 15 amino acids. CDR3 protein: CASSPGDTTNEKLFF. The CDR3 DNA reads TGTGCCAGCAGCCCTGGGGACACGACTAATGAAAAACTGTTTTTT. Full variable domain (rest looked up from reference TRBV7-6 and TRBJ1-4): GAGVSQSPRYKVTKRGQDVALRCDPISGHVSLYWYRQALGQGPEFLTYFNYEAQQDKSGLPNDRFSAERPEGSISTLTIQRTEQRDSAMYRCASSPGDTTNEKLFFGSGTQLSVL.

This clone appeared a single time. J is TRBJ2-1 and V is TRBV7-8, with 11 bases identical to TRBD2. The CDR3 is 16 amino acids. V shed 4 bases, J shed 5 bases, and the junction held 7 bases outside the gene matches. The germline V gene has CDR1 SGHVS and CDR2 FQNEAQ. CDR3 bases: TGTGCCAGCAGCTGGATACCGGGACTAGCGGACAATGAGCAGTTCTTC. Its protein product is CASSWIPGLADNEQFF.

The CDR3: CASRRTGVGYGYTF. CDR3 nucleotides: TGTGCCAGCAGGAGGACAGGGGTGGGCTATGGCTACACCTTC. The J gene is TRBJ1-2, the V gene TRBV2; 9 nucleotides align to TRBD1. The J segment lost 4 bases and the V segment lost 6 bases, leaving 6 bases of the junction unmatched. Germline assignment: CDR1 SNHLY and CDR2 FYNNEI. The CDR3 has 14 residues. Full variable domain (missing parts from reference TRBV2 and TRBJ1-2): EPEVTQTPSHQVTQMGQEVILRCVPISNHLYFYWYRQILGQKVEFLVSFYNNEISEKSEIFDDQFSVERPDGSNFTLKIRSTKLEDSAMYFCASRRTGVGYGYTFGSGTRLTVV.

The CDR3 loop is CASSVVGGENTEAFF. The CDR3 bases are TGTGCCAGCAGCGTAGTAGGGGGGGAGAACACTGAAGCTTTCTTT. This chain links TRBV9 with TRBJ1-1; D is perhaps TRBD1 (6 bases). V lost 0 bases and J lost 1, with 10 bases in between. The CDR3 spans 15 residues. Germline V gene lookup returns CDR1 SGDLS and CDR2 YYNGEE.

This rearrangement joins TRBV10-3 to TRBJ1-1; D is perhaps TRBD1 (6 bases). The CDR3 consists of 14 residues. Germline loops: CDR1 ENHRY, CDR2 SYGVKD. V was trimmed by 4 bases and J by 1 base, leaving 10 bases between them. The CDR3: CAISANRANTEAFF. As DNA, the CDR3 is TGTGCCATCAGTGCGAACAGGGCGAACACTGAAGCTTTCTTT.

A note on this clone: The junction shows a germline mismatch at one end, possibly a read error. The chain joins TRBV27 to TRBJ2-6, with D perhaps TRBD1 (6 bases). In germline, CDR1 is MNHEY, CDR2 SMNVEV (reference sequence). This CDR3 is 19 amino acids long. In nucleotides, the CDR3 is TGTGCCAGCAGTTCCTTGATGACAGGCAAGAGCTCTGGGGCCAACGGCCTGACTTTC. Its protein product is CASSSLMTGKSSGANGLTF.

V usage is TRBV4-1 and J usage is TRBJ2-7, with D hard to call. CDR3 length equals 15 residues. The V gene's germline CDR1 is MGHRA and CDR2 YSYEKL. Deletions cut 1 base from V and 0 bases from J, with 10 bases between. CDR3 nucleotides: TGCGCCAGCAGCCAAGGGCCCCCTCTCTCCTACGAGCAGTACTTC. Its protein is CASSQGPPLSYEQYF.

CDR3 sequence reads: CASSEGGAQETQYF. CDR3 nucleotides: TGTGCCAGCAGCGAGGGAGGGGCACAAGAGACCCAGTACTTC. J is TRBJ2-5 and V is TRBV9; 7 nucleotides match TRBD2. CDR1 SGDLS and CDR2 YYNGEE come from the germline V gene. Trimming took 3 bases from V and 2 from J; bases not matched to a gene: 4. The CDR3 is made up of 14 amino acids.

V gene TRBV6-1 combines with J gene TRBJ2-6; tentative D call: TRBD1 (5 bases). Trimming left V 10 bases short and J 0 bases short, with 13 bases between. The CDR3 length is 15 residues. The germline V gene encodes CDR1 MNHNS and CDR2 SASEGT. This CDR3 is CANGHGDSGANVLTF. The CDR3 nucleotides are TGTGCCAACGGACACGGCGACTCTGGGGCCAACGTCCTGACTTTC.

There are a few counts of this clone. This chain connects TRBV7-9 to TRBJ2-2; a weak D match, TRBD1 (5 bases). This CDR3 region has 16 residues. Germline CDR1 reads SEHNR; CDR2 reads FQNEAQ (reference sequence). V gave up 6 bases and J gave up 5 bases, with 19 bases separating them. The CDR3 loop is CASSPTVWGETGELFF. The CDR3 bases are TGTGCCAGCAGTCCAACCGTGTGGGGCGAAACCGGGGAGCTGTTTTTT.

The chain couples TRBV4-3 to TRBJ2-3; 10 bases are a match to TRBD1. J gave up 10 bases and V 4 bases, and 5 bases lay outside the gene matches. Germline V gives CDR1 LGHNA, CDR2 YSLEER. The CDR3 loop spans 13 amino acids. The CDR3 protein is CASSPRQGAPQYF. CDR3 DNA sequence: TGCGCCAGCAGCCCCCGACAGGGGGCCCCGCAGTATTTT.

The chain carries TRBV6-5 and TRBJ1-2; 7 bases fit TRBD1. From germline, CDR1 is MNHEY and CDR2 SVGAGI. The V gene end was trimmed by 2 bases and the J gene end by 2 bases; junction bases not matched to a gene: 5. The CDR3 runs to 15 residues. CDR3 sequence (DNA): TGTGCCAGCAGTTACCGGGACAGACAAAACTATGGCTACACCTTC. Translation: CASSYRDRQNYGYTF.

CDR3 residues: CASSLGLWTGELFF. The CDR3 DNA follows: TGTGCCAGTAGTTTGGGACTTTGGACCGGGGAGCTGTTTTTT. V usage is TRBV19 and J usage is TRBJ2-2; weak D call: TRBD2 (6 bases). Trimming cost V 5 bases and J 5 bases, with 12 bases left between them. Germline V lookup: CDR1 LNHDA, CDR2 SQIVND (reference sequence). The length of the CDR3 is 14 residues.

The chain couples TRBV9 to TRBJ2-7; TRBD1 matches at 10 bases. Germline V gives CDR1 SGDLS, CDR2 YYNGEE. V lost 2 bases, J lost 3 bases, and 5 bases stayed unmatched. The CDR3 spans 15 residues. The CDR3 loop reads CASSVTGQGIYEQYF. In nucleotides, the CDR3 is TGTGCCAGCAGCGTGACGGGACAGGGGATCTACGAGCAGTACTTC.

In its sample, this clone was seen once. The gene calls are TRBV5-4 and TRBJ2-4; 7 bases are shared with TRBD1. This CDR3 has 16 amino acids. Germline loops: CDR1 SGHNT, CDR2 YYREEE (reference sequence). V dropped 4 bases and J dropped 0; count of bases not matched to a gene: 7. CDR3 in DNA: TGTGCCAGCAGCCAAAAGACAGGGTCAGCCAAAAACATTCAGTACTTC. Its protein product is CASSQKTGSAKNIQYF.

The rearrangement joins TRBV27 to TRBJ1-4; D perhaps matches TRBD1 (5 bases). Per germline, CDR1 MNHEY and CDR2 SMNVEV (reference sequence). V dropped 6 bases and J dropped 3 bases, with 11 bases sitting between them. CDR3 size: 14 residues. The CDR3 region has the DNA TGTGCCAGCAGAAGGGGTACGCCTAATGAAAAACTGTTTTTT. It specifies CASRRGTPNEKLFF.

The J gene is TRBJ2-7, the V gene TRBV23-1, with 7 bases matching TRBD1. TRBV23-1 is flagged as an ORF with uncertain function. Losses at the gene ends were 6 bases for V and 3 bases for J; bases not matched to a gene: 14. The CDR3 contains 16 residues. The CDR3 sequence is CASRERGRKLSYEQYF. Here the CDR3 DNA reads TGCGCCAGCAGGGAAAGGGGGCGAAAATTAAGCTACGAGCAGTACTTC.

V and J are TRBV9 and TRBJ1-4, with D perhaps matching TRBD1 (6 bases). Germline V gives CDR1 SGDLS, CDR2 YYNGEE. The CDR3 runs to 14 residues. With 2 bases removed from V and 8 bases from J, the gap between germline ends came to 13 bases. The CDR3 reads CASSVEGGLEKLFF. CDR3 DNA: TGTGCCAGCAGCGTTGAAGGGGGTCTGGAAAAACTGTTTTTT.

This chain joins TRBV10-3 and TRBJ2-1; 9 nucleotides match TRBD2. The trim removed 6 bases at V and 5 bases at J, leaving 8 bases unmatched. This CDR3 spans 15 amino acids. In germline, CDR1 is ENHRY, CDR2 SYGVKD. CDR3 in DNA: TGTGCCATCAGGGAAGCGGGGGGATGGGACAATGAGCAGTTCTTC. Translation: CAIREAGGWDNEQFF.

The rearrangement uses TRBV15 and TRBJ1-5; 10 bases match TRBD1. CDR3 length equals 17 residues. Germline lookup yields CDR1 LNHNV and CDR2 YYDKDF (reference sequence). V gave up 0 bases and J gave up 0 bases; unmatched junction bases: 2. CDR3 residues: CATSREGTGDSNQPQHF. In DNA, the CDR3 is TGTGCCACCAGCAGAGAAGGGACAGGGGATAGCAATCAGCCCCAGCATTTT.

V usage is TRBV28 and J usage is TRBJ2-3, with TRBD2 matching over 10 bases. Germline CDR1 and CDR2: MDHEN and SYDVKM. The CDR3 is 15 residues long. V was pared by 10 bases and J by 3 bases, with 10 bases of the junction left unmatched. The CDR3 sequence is CATRPTTSGTDTQYF. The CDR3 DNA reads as TGTGCCACCCGCCCAACGACTAGCGGGACAGATACGCAGTATTTT.

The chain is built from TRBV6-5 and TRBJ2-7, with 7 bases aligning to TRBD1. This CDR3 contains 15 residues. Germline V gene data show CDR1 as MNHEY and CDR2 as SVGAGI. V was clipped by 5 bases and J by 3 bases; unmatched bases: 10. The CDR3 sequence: CASSQGQPDVYEQYF. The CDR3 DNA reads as TGTGCCAGCAGTCAGGGACAGCCAGACGTCTACGAGCAGTACTTC.